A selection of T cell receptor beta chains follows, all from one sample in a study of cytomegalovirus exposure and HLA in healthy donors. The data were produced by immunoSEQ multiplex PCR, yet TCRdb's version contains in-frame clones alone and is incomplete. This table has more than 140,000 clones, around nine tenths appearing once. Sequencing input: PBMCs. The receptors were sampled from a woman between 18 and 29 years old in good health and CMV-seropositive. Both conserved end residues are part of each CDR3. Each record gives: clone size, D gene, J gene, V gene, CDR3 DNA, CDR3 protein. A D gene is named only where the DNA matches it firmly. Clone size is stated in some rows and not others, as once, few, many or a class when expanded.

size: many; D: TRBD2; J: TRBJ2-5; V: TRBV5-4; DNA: TGTGCCAGCAGCTGGGCCGGGACTAGCCAAGAGACCCAGTACTTC; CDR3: CASSWAGTSQETQYF
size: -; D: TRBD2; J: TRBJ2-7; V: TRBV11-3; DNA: TGTGCCAGCAGCTTAGGAAGACTAGCGGAATACGAGCAGTACTTC; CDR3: CASSLGRLAEYEQYF
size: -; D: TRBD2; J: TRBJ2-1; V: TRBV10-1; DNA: TGCGCCAGCAGTGAGTCGGGGACTAGCGGGATCGATGAGCAGTTCTTC; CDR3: CASSESGTSGIDEQFF
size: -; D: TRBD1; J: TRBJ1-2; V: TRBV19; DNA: TGTGCCAGTAGTATCGGACAGGGAAACTATGGCTACACCTTC; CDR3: CASSIGQGNYGYTF
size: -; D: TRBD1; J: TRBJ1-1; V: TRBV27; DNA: TGTGCCAGCAGTTTAAGGGGGACAGGGCCTTGGGGCACTGAAGCTTTCTTT; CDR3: CASSLRGTGPWGTEAFF
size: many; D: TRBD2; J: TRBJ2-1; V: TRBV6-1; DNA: TGTGCCAGCAGTGAATCGGCGGGAGGGCCCAATGAGCAGTTCTTC; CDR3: CASSESAGGPNEQFF
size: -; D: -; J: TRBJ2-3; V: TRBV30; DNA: TGTGCCTGGAGTGTTCTAGCTAGCACAGATACGCAGTATTTT; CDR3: CAWSVLASTDTQYF
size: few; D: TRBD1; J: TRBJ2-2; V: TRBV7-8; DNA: TGTGCCAGCAGCTCCGCGGTACGGGGACAGGCGGACGCCGGGGAGCTGTTTTTT; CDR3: CASSSAVRGQADAGELFF
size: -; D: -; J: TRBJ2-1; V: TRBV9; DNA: TGTGCCAGCAGCGTATCGAGCTCCTACAATGAGCAGTTCTTC; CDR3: CASSVSSSYNEQFF
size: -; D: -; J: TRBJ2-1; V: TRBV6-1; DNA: TGTGCCAGCAGTGAAACTACAAAATTCAACATGGTGGCCTACAATGAGCAGTTCTTC; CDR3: CASSETTKFNMVAYNEQFF
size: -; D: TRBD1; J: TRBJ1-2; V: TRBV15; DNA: TGTGCCACCAGCCTGGGCAGGGGGTATACTAACTATGGCTACACCTTC; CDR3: CATSLGRGYTNYGYTF
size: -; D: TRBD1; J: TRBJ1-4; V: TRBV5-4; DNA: TGTGCCAGCAGCCACAACAGGGGGAGAAATGAAAAACTGTTTTTT; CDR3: CASSHNRGRNEKLFF
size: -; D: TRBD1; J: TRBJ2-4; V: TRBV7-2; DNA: TGTGCCAGCAGCCCGCCGGGACAGAGGACCAAAAACATTCAGTACTTC; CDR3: CASSPPGQRTKNIQYF
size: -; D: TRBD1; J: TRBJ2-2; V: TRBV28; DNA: TGTGCCAGTCCCGACAGGGGGACCGGGGAGCTGTTTTTT; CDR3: CASPDRGTGELFF
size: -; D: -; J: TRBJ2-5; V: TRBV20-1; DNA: TGCAGTGCTTTGCGAGAGACCCAGTACTTC; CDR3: CSALRETQYF
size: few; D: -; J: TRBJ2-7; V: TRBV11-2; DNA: TGTGCCAGCAGCCCCTATACGGTACCCGAGCAGTACTTC; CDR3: CASSPYTVPEQYF
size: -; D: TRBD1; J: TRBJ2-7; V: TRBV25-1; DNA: TGTGCCAGCAGTGAACTGGGACAGGGTAGGTCCTACGAGCAGTACTTC; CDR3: CASSELGQGRSYEQYF
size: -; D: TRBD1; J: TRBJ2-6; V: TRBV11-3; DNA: TGTGCCAGCAGCACCAGGACAGGGGGGGCCAACGTCCTGACTTTC; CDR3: CASSTRTGGANVLTF
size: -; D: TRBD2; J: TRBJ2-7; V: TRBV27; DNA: TGTGCCAGCAGTCGCCGACTAGCGGGAGCCTACGAGCAGTACTTC; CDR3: CASSRRLAGAYEQYF
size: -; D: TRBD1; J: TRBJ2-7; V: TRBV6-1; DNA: TGTGCCAGCAGCGAACCGGGACAGGGGGCATCCTACGAGCAGTACTTC; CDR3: CASSEPGQGASYEQYF
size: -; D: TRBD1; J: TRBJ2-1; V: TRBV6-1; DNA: TGTGCCAGCAGGGACAGGGATAACAATGAGCAGTTCTTC; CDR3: CASRDRDNNEQFF
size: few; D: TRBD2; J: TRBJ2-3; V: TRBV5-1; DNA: TGCGCCAGCAGCGTGGGACTAGCCGAGGATACGCAGTATTTT; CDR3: CASSVGLAEDTQYF
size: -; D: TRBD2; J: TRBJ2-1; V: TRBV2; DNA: TGTGCCAGCAGTGCAGAAGGACTAGCGGGAGTTGAGCAGTTCTTC; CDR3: CASSAEGLAGVEQFF
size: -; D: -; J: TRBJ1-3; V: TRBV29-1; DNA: TGCAGCGCCGAAGGAGGGGAGGATGGAAACACCATATATTTT; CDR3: CSAEGGEDGNTIYF
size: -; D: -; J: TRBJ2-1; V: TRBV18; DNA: TGTGCCAGCTCCCGCAGGGCTTCCGCCTACAATGAGCAGTTCTTC; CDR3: CASSRRASAYNEQFF
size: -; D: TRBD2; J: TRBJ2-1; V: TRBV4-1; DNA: TGCGCCAGCAGCCAAGATCTCTTCGGACTAGCGAAGGAATACAATGAGCAGTTCTTC; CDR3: CASSQDLFGLAKEYNEQFF
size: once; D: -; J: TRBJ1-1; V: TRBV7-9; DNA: TGTGCCAGCAGCCAAACAGCTGAAGCTTTCTTT; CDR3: CASSQTAEAFF
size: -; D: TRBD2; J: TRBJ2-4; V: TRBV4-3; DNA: TGCGCCAGCAGCAGGACTAGCGGAAAAAACATTCAGTACTTC; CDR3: CASSRTSGKNIQYF
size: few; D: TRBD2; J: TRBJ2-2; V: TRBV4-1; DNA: TGCGCCAGCAGCCAACCCGGGTTCCGGACTAGCGGGAGGGGGGACACCGGGGAGCTGTTTTTT; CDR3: CASSQPGFRTSGRGDTGELFF
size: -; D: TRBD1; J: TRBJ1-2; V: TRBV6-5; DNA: TGTGCCAGCAGTTACGGGCAGGGGGCGCCCGATGGCTACACCTTC; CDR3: CASSYGQGAPDGYTF
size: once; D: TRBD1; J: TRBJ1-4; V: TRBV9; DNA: TGTGCCAGCAGCTGGACCGGACAGGGAGGTGAAAAACTGTTTTTT; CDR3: CASSWTGQGGEKLFF
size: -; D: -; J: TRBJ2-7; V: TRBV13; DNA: TGTGCCAGCAGCTCCCCAGGGGACTACGAGCAGTACTTC; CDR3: CASSSPGDYEQYF
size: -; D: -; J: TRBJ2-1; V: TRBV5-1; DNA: TGCGCCAGCAGCTTGCAGGGGTCGAGCTCCTACAATGAGCAGTTCTTC; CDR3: CASSLQGSSSYNEQFF
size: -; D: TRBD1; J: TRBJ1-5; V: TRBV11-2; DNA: TGTGCCAGCAGCGCGGACAGGGGCAATCAGCCCCAGCATTTT; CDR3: CASSADRGNQPQHF
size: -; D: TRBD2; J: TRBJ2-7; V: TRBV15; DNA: TGTGCCACCAGCACCCGGACTAGCGGGTTCTACGAGCAGTACTTC; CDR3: CATSTRTSGFYEQYF
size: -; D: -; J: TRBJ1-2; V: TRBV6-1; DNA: TGTGCCAGCAGTGAAGTGGGGGGTGGCTATGGCTACACCTTC; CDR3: CASSEVGGGYGYTF
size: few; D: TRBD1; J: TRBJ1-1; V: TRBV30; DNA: TGTGCCTGGGACAGGGAGAACACTGAAGCTTTCTTT; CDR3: CAWDRENTEAFF
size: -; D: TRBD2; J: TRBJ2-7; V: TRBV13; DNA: TGTGCCAGCAGCTTAGCGGGGGGTAAGGGCTACGAGCAGTACTTC; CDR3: CASSLAGGKGYEQYF
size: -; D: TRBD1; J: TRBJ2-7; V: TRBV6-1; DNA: TGTGCCAGCAGGTGGGGTGCAGGGGGCTACTACGAGCAGTACTTC; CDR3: CASRWGAGGYYEQYF
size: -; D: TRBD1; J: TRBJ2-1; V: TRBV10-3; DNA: TGTGCCATCAGTGACCGGGACAGGGGGCTTGATTCCAATGAGCAGTTCTTC; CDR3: CAISDRDRGLDSNEQFF
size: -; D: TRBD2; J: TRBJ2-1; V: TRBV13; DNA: TGTGCCAGCAGCTTGCAGCGGGAAGTGTTCTTC; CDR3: CASSLQREVFF
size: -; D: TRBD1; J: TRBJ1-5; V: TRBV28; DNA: TGTGCCAGCAGTTTTTTGGGACAGGCCAACAATCAGCCCCAGCATTTT; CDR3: CASSFLGQANNQPQHF
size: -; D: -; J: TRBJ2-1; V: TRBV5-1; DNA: TGCGCCAGCAGCACCGGAATCGGAGGGGAGCAGTTCTTC; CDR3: CASSTGIGGEQFF
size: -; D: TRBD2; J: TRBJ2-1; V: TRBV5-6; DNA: TGTGCCAGCAGCTCACCGGGACTAGGCTACAATGAGCAGTTCTTC; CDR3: CASSSPGLGYNEQFF
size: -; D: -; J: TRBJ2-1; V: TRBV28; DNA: TGTGCCAGCAGCCCAGGCCCAGGGTTAAGAAATGAGCAGTTCTTC; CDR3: CASSPGPGLRNEQFF
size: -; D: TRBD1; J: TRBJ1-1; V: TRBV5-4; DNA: TGTGCCAGCAGCTTGCCCTTGGACAGGGGGCGGATGAACACTGAAGCTTTCTTT; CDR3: CASSLPLDRGRMNTEAFF
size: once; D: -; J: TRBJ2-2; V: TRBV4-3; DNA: TGCGCCAGCAGCCAGAAGTTCGGTAACACCGGGGAGCTGTTTTTT; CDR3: CASSQKFGNTGELFF
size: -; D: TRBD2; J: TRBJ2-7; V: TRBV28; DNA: TGTGCCAGCAGTGTAGGTAGCGGGAGGCAATACGAGCAGTACTTC; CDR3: CASSVGSGRQYEQYF
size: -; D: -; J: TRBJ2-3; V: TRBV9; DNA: TGTGCCAGCAGCGCTCCCCCCACAGATACGCAGTATTTT; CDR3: CASSAPPTDTQYF
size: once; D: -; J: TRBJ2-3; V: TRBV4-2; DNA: TGTGCCAGCAGCCTTCTGAGGGTCACAGATACGCAGTATTTT; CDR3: CASSLLRVTDTQYF